Following are 13 T cell receptor beta chains from one sample sequenced in a study of T cells after posttransplantation cyclophosphamide. Libraries were prepared by immunoSEQ multiplex PCR; TCRdb keeps only in-frame clonotypes and omits some of them. Sampling found about 41,000 clones, none seen once. Sequencing was carried out using PBMCs. The receptor set was obtained from a man aged 25 to 45 in good health and a related stem cell transplant donor.

This clone was seen at least ten times. This chain uses TRBV28 with TRBJ1-5; D is unclear. Germline lookup yields CDR1 MDHEN and CDR2 SYDVKM. This CDR3 is built from 14 residues. Trimming cost V 7 bases and J 2 bases, with 12 bases left between them. The CDR3 protein is CASIPDRGNQPQHF. DNA of the CDR3: TGTGCCAGCATCCCGGATAGGGGCAATCAGCCCCAGCATTTT.

This clone was detected only a few times. V usage is TRBV2 and J usage is TRBJ1-2, with 7 nucleotides matching TRBD1. Germline V lookup: CDR1 SNHLY, CDR2 FYNNEI. The J segment lost 4 bases and the V segment lost 6 bases, leaving 5 bases of the junction unmatched. The CDR3 runs 13 residues. CDR3 bases: TGTGCCAGCAGGCCGGGACAGTCCTATGGCTACACCTTC. This translates into CASRPGQSYGYTF.

This clone showed up many times. CDR3 sequence (DNA): TGTGCCAGCAGCTTAGGACTCAGCTCTGGGGCCAACGTCCTGACTTTC. As protein: CASSLGLSSGANVLTF. This sequence joins TRBV7-8 and TRBJ2-6; D not certain. Germline assignment: CDR1 SGHVS and CDR2 FQNEAQ. V dropped 1 base and J dropped 0 bases, with 7 bases sitting between them. The CDR3 is 16 amino acids.

This clone was seen at least ten times. The chain carries TRBV27 and TRBJ2-7; D gene uncertain. Germline assignment: CDR1 MNHEY and CDR2 SMNVEV (reference sequence). The CDR3 covers 11 residues. Trimming left V 6 bases short and J 11 bases short, with 14 bases between. This chain's CDR3 is CASRRRQREYF. CDR3 nucleotide sequence: TGTGCCAGCAGGAGGCGACAAAGGGAGTACTTC.

This clone was counted at least ten times. The gene calls are TRBV5-1 and TRBJ1-2; a weak D match, TRBD1 (5 bases). From germline, CDR1 is SGHRS and CDR2 YFSETQ. This CDR3 spans 15 amino acids. V was cut by 1 base and J by 2 bases, with 12 bases left in between. CDR3: CASSLKGDSNYGYTF. As DNA, the CDR3 is TGCGCCAGCAGCTTGAAAGGGGATAGCAACTATGGCTACACCTTC. Looking up the rest from reference TRBV5-1 and TRBJ1-2 gives the full variable domain: KAGVTQTPRYLIKTRGQQVTLSCSPISGHRSVSWYQQTPGQGLQFLFEYFSETQRNKGNFPGRFSGRQFSNSRSEMNVSTLELGDSALYLCASSLKGDSNYGYTFGSGTRLTVV.

V and J are TRBV6-5 and TRBJ2-2; 9 positions match TRBD1. CDR1 is MNHEY, CDR2 SVGAGI, per germline. This CDR3 is built from 14 residues. Trimming removed 6 bases from V and 7 bases from J; junction bases left unmatched: 6. The CDR3 reads CASSRTGEIGELFF. The CDR3 bases are TGTGCCAGCAGCCGGACAGGGGAGATCGGGGAGCTGTTTTTT.

This clone occurred many times. The CDR3 DNA is TGTGCCAGCACCGGGACAGAATCCTACGAGCAGTACTTC. Protein sequence: CASTGTESYEQYF. The genes are TRBV2 and TRBJ2-7; 7 bases match TRBD1. The V gene end was trimmed by 7 bases and the J gene end by 1 base; junction bases not matched to a gene: 4. The CDR3 length is 13 residues. The germline CDR1 and CDR2 sequences are SNHLY and FYNNEI.

This clone was detected a few times. V and J are TRBV7-2 and TRBJ2-6, with 7 bases that match TRBD1. This CDR3 comprises 16 residues. V lost 3 bases to trimming and J lost 4 bases; unmatched junction nucleotides: 6. Germline CDR1 and CDR2: SGHTA and FQGNSA. CDR3: CASSFITGAGANVLTF. The CDR3 DNA sequence: TGTGCCAGCAGCTTCATTACAGGGGCCGGGGCCAACGTCCTGACTTTC.

This clone showed up many times. The chain links TRBV9 to TRBJ1-1; the D gene is possibly TRBD1 (5 bases). The CDR3 length is 15 residues. CDR1 is SGDLS, CDR2 YYNGEE, per germline. Trimming took 2 bases from V and 0 from J, leaving 11 bases between them. In DNA form, the CDR3 reads TGTGCCAGCAGCGTTATCCCGGGGGTGAACACTGAAGCTTTCTTT. It yields the protein CASSVIPGVNTEAFF.

This clone appeared many times. The chain uses TRBV7-2 and TRBJ2-7, with 9 bases matching TRBD2. The CDR3 spans 17 residues. The V segment lost 5 bases and the J segment 2 bases; nucleotides outside the gene matches: 13. Germline V gene lookup returns CDR1 SGHTA and CDR2 FQGNSA. The CDR3 loop is CASSHSGGGLAPYEQYF. For the CDR3, the DNA is TGTGCCAGCAGCCACTCGGGCGGGGGACTAGCACCCTACGAGCAGTACTTC.

This clone was recorded at least ten times. The chain carries TRBV14 and TRBJ2-5; 12 bases align to TRBD1. J gave up 5 bases and V 4 bases, and 5 bases lay outside the gene matches. Germline CDR1 SGHDN, CDR2 FVKESK. The CDR3 totals 15 residues. The CDR3 nucleotides read TGTGCCAGCAGCCTCGGGACAGGGGGCGGTGAGACCCAGTACTTC. This translates into CASSLGTGGGETQYF.

At least ten counts were recorded for this clone. The gene calls are TRBV6-6 and TRBJ1-3, with D possibly being TRBD1 (6 bases). The germline V and J ends were trimmed by 2 bases and 2 bases, with 7 bases remaining between them. The CDR3 covers 14 residues. Germline V lookup: CDR1 MNHNY, CDR2 SVGAGI (reference sequence). CDR3 sequence reads: CASSYPGAGNTIYF. In nucleotides, the CDR3 is TGTGCCAGCAGTTACCCAGGGGCTGGAAACACCATATATTTT.

In this sample, this clone turned up many times. This sequence joins TRBV19 and TRBJ2-2; TRBD1 matches at 7 bases. Germline trimming cut 8 bases from V and 3 bases from J; bases unmatched to any gene: 18. Germline V CDR1 and CDR2: LNHDA, SQIVND (reference sequence). This CDR3 region has 18 residues. In DNA, the CDR3 is TGTGCCAGTGTTATCGCCTCCGGGACAGCTAAATACACCGGGGAGCTGTTTTTT. Protein sequence: CASVIASGTAKYTGELFF.